This T cell receptor (beta chain) derives from a study of blood T cell repertoires in COVID-19. On the study more broadly: Sample material is recorded as cDNA or gDNA derived from T cells, B-cell-depleted T cells, or PBMCs.

Original analysis: Cell counts per sample came from amplifying reference gene primers. Assay used: immunoSEQ multiplex PCR; TCRdb lists only in-frame clones, some missing. Clonal size and the V and J genes are those of that table, whereas D and trimming came from the DNA. The sample lists 190,000 or so clones, more than 85% occurring once. CDR3 size: 16 residues. The V gene's germline CDR1 is PRHDT and CDR2 FYEKMQ (reference sequence). Trimming shortened V by 3 bases and J by 7 bases, and 21 bases separated the two germline ends. This sequence originates from a man between 35 and 55 years old with active or convalescent COVID-19. Sequenced sample: peripheral blood. This chain joins TRBV13 and TRBJ2-5; D is perhaps TRBD1 (6 bases). DNA of the CDR3: TGTGCCAGCAGCTTTTTTTTTAGGGGACAACCCCGGACCCAGTACTTC. Its translation: CASSFFFRGQPRTQYF.